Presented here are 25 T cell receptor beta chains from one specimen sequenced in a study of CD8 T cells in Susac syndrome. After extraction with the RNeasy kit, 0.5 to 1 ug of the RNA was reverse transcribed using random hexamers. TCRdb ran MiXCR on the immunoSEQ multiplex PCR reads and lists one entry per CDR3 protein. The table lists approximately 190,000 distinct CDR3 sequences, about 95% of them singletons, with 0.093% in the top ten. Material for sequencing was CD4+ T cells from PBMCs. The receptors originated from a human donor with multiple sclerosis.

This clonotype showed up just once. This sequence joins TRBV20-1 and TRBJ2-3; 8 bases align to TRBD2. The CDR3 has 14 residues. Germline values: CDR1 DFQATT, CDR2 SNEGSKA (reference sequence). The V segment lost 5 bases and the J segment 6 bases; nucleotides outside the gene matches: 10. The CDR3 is CSAPPAGRADTQYF. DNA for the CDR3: TGCAGTGCTCCACCAGCCGGGAGGGCCGATACGCAGTATTTT.

In nucleotides, the CDR3 is TGTGCCTGGAATTCAGGACTAAAGACCCAGTACTTC. Amino acid sequence: CAWNSGLKTQYF. This rearrangement joins TRBV30 to TRBJ2-5; TRBD2 might be the D (6 bases). V dropped 4 bases and J dropped 6 bases, with 12 bases sitting between them. CDR3 length: 12 residues. Germline CDR1 is GTSNPN and CDR2 is SVGIG (reference sequence). The entire variable domain, with the rest obtained from reference TRBV30 and TRBJ2-5, is as follows: SQTIHQWPATLVQPVGSPLSLECTVEGTSNPNLYWYRQAAGRGLQLLFYSVGIGQISSEVPQNLSASRPQDRQFILSSKKLLLSDSGFYLCAWNSGLKTQYFGPGTRLLVL.

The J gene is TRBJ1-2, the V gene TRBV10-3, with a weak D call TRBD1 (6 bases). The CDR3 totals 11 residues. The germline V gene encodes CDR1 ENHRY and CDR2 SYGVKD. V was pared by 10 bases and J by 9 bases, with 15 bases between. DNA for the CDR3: TGTGCCACAAGTACAGGGTACCGCTACACCTTC. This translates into CATSTGYRYTF.

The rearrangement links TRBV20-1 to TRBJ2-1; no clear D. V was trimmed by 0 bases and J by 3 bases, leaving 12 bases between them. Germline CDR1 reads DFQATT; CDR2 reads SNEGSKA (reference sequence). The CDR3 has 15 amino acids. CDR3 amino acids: CSAREGSPIYNEQFF. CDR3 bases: TGCAGTGCTAGAGAGGGCAGCCCAATCTACAATGAGCAGTTCTTC.

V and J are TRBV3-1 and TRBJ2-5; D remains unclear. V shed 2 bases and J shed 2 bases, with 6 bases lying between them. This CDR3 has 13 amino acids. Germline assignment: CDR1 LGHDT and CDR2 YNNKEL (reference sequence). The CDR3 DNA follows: TGTGCCAGCAGCCAACGTCGACAAGAGACCCAGTACTTC. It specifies CASSQRRQETQYF.

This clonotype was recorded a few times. The CDR3 is CASSDRNTEAFF. The CDR3 DNA reads TGTGCCAGCAGTGACAGGAATACTGAAGCTTTCTTT. The rearrangement uses TRBV27 and TRBJ1-1; D might be TRBD1 (6 bases). The CDR3 runs 12 residues. Germline V CDR1 and CDR2: MNHEY, SMNVEV (reference sequence). Trimming took 5 bases from V and 5 from J, leaving 9 bases between them.

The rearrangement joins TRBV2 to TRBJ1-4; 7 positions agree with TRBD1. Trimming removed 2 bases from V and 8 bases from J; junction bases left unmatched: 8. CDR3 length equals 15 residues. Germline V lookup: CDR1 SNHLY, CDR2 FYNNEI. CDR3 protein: CASSERDRAGEKLFF. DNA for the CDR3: TGTGCCAGCAGTGAACGAGACAGGGCAGGCGAAAAACTGTTTTTT.

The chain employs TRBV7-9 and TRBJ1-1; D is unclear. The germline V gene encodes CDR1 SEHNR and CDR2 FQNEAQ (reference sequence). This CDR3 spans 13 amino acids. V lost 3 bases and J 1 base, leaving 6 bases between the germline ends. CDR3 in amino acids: CASSFGSNTEAFF. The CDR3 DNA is TGTGCCAGCAGCTTCGGATCGAACACTGAAGCTTTCTTT. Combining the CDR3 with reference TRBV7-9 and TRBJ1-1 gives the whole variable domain DTGVSQNPRHKITKRGQNVTFRCDPISEHNRLYWYRQTLGQGPEFLTYFQNEAQLEKSRLLSDRFSAERPKGSFSTLEIQRTEQGDSAMYLCASSFGSNTEAFFGQGTRLTVV.

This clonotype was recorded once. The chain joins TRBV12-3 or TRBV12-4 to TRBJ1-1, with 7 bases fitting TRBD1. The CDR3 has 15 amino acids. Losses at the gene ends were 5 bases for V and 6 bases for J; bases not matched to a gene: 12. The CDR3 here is CASSRGTQGTAEAFF. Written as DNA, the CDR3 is TGTGCCAGCAGTCGAGGGACACAGGGGACCGCTGAAGCTTTCTTT.

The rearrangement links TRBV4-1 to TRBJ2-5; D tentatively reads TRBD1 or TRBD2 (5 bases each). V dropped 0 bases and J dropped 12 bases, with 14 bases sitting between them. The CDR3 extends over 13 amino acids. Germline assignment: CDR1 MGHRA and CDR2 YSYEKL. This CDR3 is CASSQDAFGGKYF. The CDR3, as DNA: TGCGCCAGCAGCCAAGACGCCTTTGGGGGAAAGTACTTC.

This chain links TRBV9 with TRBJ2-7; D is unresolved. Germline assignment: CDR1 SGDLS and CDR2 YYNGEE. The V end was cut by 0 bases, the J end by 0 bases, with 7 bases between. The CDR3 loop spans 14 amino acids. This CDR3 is CASSVEAASYEQYF. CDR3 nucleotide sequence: TGTGCCAGCAGCGTAGAGGCTGCCTCCTACGAGCAGTACTTC.

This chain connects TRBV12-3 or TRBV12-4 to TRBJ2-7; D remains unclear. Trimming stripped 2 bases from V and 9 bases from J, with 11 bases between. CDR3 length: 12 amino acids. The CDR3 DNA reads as TGTGCCAGCAGTTTAAGGGAAGGGCGGCAGTACTTC. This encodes CASSLREGRQYF.

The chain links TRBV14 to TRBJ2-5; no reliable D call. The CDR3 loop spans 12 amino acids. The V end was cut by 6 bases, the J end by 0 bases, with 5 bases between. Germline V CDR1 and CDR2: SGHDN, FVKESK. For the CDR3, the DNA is TGTGCCAGCAGGCGGAACCAAGAGACCCAGTACTTC. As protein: CASRRNQETQYF.

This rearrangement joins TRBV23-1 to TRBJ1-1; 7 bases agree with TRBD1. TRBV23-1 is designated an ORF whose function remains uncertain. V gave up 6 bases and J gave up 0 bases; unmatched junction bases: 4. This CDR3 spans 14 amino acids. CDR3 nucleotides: TGCGCCAGCAGAACGGGACAGATGAACACTGAAGCTTTCTTT. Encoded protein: CASRTGQMNTEAFF.

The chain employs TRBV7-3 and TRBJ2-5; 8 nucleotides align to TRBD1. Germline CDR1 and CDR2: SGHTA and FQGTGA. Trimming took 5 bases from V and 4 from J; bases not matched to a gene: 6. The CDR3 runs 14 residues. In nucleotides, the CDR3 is TGTGCCAGCAGCCGAGGACAGGGCGGAGAGACCCAGTACTTC. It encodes CASSRGQGGETQYF.

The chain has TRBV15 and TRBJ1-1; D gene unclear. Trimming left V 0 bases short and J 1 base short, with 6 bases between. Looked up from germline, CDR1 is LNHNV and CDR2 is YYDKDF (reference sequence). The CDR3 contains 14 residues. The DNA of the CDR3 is TGTGCCACCAGCAGAGATCGACGGAACACTGAAGCTTTCTTT. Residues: CATSRDRRNTEAFF.

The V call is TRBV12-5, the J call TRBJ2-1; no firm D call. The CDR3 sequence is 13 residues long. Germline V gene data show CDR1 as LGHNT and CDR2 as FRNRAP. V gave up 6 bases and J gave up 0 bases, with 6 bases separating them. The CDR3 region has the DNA TGTGCTAGTGGGACCAACTCCTACAATGAGCAGTTCTTC. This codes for CASGTNSYNEQFF.

The CDR3 sequence is CASRGPGQETQYF. In nucleotides, the CDR3 is TGTGCCAGCAGAGGGCCGGGCCAAGAGACCCAGTACTTC. The chain recombines TRBV6-1 with TRBJ2-5; D is uncertain. V gave up 6 bases and J gave up 1 base, with 9 bases separating them. Germline V gene sequence: CDR1 MNHNS, CDR2 SASEGT. This CDR3 is built from 13 residues.

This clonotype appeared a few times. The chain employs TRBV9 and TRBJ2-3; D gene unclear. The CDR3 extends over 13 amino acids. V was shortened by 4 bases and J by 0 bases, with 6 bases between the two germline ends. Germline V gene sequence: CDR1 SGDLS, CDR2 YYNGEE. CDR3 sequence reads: CASSLTSTDTQYF. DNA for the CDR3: TGTGCCAGCAGCTTAACTAGCACAGATACGCAGTATTTT.

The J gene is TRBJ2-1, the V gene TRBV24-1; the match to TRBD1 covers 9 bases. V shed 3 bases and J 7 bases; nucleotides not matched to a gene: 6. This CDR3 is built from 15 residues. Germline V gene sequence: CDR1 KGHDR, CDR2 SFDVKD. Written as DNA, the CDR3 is TGTGCCACCAGTGATCCGGGACAGGGAGGAAATGAGCAGTTCTTC. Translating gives CATSDPGQGGNEQFF.

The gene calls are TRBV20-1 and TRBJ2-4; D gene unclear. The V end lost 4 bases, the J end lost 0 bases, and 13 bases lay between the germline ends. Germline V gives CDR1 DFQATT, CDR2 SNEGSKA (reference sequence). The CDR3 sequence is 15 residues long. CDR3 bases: TGCAGTGCTATGGGGTGGCGGTCAGCCAAAAACATTCAGTACTTC. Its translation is CSAMGWRSAKNIQYF.

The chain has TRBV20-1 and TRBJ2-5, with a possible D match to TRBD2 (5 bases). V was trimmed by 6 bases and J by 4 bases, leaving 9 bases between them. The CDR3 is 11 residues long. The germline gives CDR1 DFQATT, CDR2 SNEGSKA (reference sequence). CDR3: CSADAGETQYF. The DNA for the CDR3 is TGCAGTGCCGACGCGGGAGAGACCCAGTACTTC.

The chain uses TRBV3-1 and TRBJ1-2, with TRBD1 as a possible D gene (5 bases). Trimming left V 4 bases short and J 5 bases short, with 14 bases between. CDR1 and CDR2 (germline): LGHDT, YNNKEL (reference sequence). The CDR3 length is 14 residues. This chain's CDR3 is CASSRRVLGYGYTF. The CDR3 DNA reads TGTGCCAGCAGCCGCAGGGTCTTGGGGTATGGCTACACCTTC.

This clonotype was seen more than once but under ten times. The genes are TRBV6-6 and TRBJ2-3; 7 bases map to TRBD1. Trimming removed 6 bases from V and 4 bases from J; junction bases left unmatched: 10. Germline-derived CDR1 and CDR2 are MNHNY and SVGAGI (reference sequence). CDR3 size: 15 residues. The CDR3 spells CASSTHGTVSDTQYF. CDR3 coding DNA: TGTGCCAGCAGCACCCATGGGACAGTGTCAGATACGCAGTATTTT.

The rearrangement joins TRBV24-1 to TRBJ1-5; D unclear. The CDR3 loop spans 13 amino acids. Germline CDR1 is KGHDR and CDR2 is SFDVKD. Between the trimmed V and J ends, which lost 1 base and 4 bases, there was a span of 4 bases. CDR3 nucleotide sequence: TGTGCCACCAGTGATTTCGAGAATCAGCCCCAGCATTTT. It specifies CATSDFENQPQHF.